This T cell receptor (beta chain) was found in a study of identical twins. Study-wide results and limits: Zero-insertion analyses could be partly confounded by invariant MAIT and iNKT cells. Weaker excess twin sharing was seen among beta out-of-frame sequences. Within twin pairs, the out-of-frame alpha sequences they shared showed excess low generation probability.

This CDR3 is built from 14 residues. Germline-derived CDR1 and CDR2 are WSHSY and SAAADI. V dropped 7 bases and J dropped 13 bases, with 25 bases sitting between them. In regard to this clonotype: The antigen is unknown.

With template switching, a universal primer site was added, and the cDNA carried unique molecular identifiers. Each CDR3 protein gets one entry after TCRdb re-called the 5' RACE reads with MiXCR. Among approximately 1.8 million distinct CDR3 sequences listed, more than 30% were seen once. The clonotype was recovered from a newborn girl in good health. Sequences were obtained from cord blood. The gene calls are TRBV10-2 and TRBJ1-1; weak D call: TRBD1 (6 bases). Here the CDR3 DNA reads TGCGCCAGCAACAGCGCCGGGAGAGGGCAGGGGAATTTCTTT. Amino acids: CASNSAGRGQGNFF.